These 8 T cell receptor beta chains were sequenced from one sample in a study of neoadjuvant anti-PD-1 for oral cavity cancer. Repertoires were generated with immunoSEQ multiplex PCR, while TCRdb's copy carries only in-frame clones and drops some. The profile shows 20,000 to 25,000 clones, 45% of them singletons. Time point of the sample: after neoadjuvant nivolumab, at surgical resection. This sample comprised tumor tissue, obtained after nivolumab (anti-PD-1) treatment. The receptors originated from a person aged 35-80 years with oral cavity squamous cell carcinoma.

The table lists this clone with many counts. J is TRBJ2-2 and V is TRBV5-1; no firm D call. CDR3 length: 13 residues. V lost 0 bases and J 5 bases, leaving 5 bases between the germline ends. Germline loops: CDR1 SGHRS, CDR2 YFSETQ. For the CDR3, the DNA is TGCGCCAGCAGCTTGGGAGGAACCGGGGAGCTGTTTTTT. This sequence encodes CASSLGGTGELFF.

This clone has only a few counts. The V call is TRBV19, the J call TRBJ1-5; 8 bases are shared with TRBD1. The CDR3 runs 15 residues. Looked up from germline, CDR1 is LNHDA and CDR2 is SQIVND (reference sequence). V lost 4 bases and J lost 6; bases outside the gene matches: 8. CDR3 in amino acids: CASSTAGGWGQPQHF. The CDR3 DNA is TGTGCCAGTAGTACAGCAGGGGGCTGGGGTCAGCCCCAGCATTTT. The full variable domain, in which reference TRBV19 and TRBJ1-5 provide the parts outside the CDR3, is DGGITQSPKYLFRKEGQNVTLSCEQNLNHDAMYWYRQDPGQGLRLIYYSQIVNDFQKGDIAEGYSVSREKKESFPLTVTSAQKNPTAFYLCASSTAGGWGQPQHFGDGTRLSIL.

This clone came up many times. Here the CDR3 reads CAISPRGIPIEQYF. CDR3 nucleotide sequence: TGTGCCATCAGTCCGAGAGGGATCCCAATCGAGCAGTACTTC. This chain links TRBV10-3 with TRBJ2-7; D is possibly TRBD2 (5 bases). CDR1 and CDR2 from the germline V gene are ENHRY and SYGVKD. This CDR3 has 14 amino acids. Between the trimmed V and J ends, which lost 5 bases and 6 bases, there was a span of 17 bases.

V is TRBV7-8 and J is TRBJ1-1; D might be TRBD1 (6 bases). Trimming removed 1 base from V and 1 base from J, with 10 bases in between. Per the germline V gene, CDR1 is SGHVS and CDR2 is FQNEAQ. There are 15 residues in the CDR3. In DNA, the CDR3 is TGTGCCAGCAGCTTAGTTCAGGGGTGGAACACTGAAGCTTTCTTT. Translation gives CASSLVQGWNTEAFF.

This clone was recorded once. This chain links TRBV11-3 with TRBJ2-7; D unresolved. Between the trimmed V and J ends, which lost 0 bases and 5 bases, there was a span of 8 bases. This CDR3 has 13 amino acids. Germline V gene lookup returns CDR1 SGHNT and CDR2 YENEEA. CDR3 bases: TGTGCCAGCAGCTTAGATCCTGACCACGAGCAGTACTTC. This codes for CASSLDPDHEQYF. Full variable domain (rest looked up from reference TRBV11-3 and TRBJ2-7): EAGVVQSPRYKIIEKKQPVAFWCNPISGHNTLYWYLQNLGQGPELLIRYENEEAVDDSQLPKDRFSAERLKGVDSTLKIQPAELGDSAVYLCASSLDPDHEQYFGPGTRLTVT.

The CDR3 loop is CASSVGGGGYNEQFF. CDR3 DNA: TGTGCCAGCAGCGTAGGCGGGGGAGGTTACAATGAGCAGTTCTTC. This chain uses TRBV9 with TRBJ2-1, with 7 bases aligning to TRBD2. This CDR3 comprises 15 residues. The V and J ends lost 0 bases and 4 bases, in that order; junction bases with no gene match: 4. CDR1 SGDLS and CDR2 YYNGEE come from the germline V gene.

In its sample, this clone was seen many times. The chain links TRBV7-2 to TRBJ1-1; D not certain. V was trimmed by 0 bases and J by 7 bases, leaving 12 bases between them. The CDR3 has 14 amino acids. CDR1 and CDR2 (germline): SGHTA, FQGNSA. CDR3 residues: CASSLAAGIYEAFF. The CDR3 DNA reads TGTGCCAGCAGCTTAGCGGCGGGAATCTATGAAGCTTTCTTT.

J is TRBJ1-1 and V is TRBV10-3, with 7 bases identical to TRBD1. The CDR3 has 19 residues. CDR1 ENHRY and CDR2 SYGVKD come from the germline V gene. J was trimmed by 1 base and V by 2 bases; bases with no gene match: 16. The CDR3 DNA sequence: TGTGCCATCAGTGAGGGACCTCCGGGACAGCCGCTGGGGAACACTGAAGCTTTCTTT. This encodes CAISEGPPGQPLGNTEAFF.